What follows are 25 T cell receptor beta chains derived from one specimen sequenced in a study of OX40 agonist ivuxolimab in advanced cancers. Here immunoSEQ multiplex PCR was the method, and the copy in TCRdb shows in-frame clones only, minus some. The sample gives around 80,000 clones, around 84% of which show up once; around 7.3% is in the top ten. Sequences were derived from CD4+ or CD8+ T cells sorted from blood, sampled in a trial of the OX40 agonist ivuxolimab. The receptors shown here come from an adult with an advanced solid tumor such as melanoma, head and neck, liver or kidney cancer.

The V call is TRBV19, the J call TRBJ1-5; D gene ambiguous. The germline V gene encodes CDR1 LNHDA and CDR2 SQIVND (reference sequence). The CDR3 sequence is 15 residues long. Trimming shortened V by 4 bases and J by 0 bases, and 10 bases separated the two germline ends. As DNA, the CDR3 is TGTGCCAGTAGTAATAACGATTATAGCAATCAGCCCCAGCATTTT. Protein product: CASSNNDYSNQPQHF.

V is TRBV28 and J is TRBJ2-1, with 7 bases aligning to TRBD1. Germline values: CDR1 MDHEN, CDR2 SYDVKM. CDR3 size: 12 residues. V gave up 5 bases and J gave up 8 bases; unmatched junction bases: 3. The CDR3 loop is CASSDRVDEQFF. In nucleotides, the CDR3 is TGTGCCAGCAGTGACAGGGTTGATGAGCAGTTCTTC.

CDR3 nucleotides: TGTGCCACCAGCTCCAGCCAGGGGAGAAATCAGCCCCAGCATTTT. Translated: CATSSSQGRNQPQHF. V is TRBV15 and J is TRBJ1-5, with D perhaps matching TRBD1 (6 bases). Trimming stripped 5 bases from V and 4 bases from J, with 15 bases between. Germline V lookup: CDR1 LNHNV, CDR2 YYDKDF (reference sequence). The CDR3 totals 15 residues.

The V call is TRBV19, the J call TRBJ2-2, with 8 bases matching TRBD1. This CDR3 region has 15 residues. V gave up 5 bases and J gave up 1 base; unmatched junction bases: 3. The V gene's germline CDR1 is LNHDA and CDR2 SQIVND (reference sequence). The CDR3 DNA sequence: TGTGCCAGTAGTTTGGGACAGGAGAACACCGGGGAGCTGTTTTTT. It translates to CASSLGQENTGELFF.

The chain has TRBV7-9 and TRBJ2-5, with D perhaps TRBD2 (6 bases). Trimming left V 1 base short and J 4 bases short, with 10 bases between. The CDR3 is 14 amino acids. From germline, CDR1 is SEHNR and CDR2 FQNEAQ (reference sequence). The CDR3 sequence is CASSLGLGGETQYF. For the CDR3, the DNA is TGTGCCAGCAGCTTAGGACTAGGTGGAGAGACCCAGTACTTC.

This chain connects TRBV30 to TRBJ2-1; maybe TRBD1 (6 bases). From germline, CDR1 is GTSNPN and CDR2 SVGIG (reference sequence). The CDR3 covers 13 residues. The CDR3 reads CAWVGAGGHEQFF. CDR3 DNA sequence: TGTGCGTGGGTGGGGGCTGGGGGCCATGAGCAGTTCTTC.

The rearrangement links TRBV29-1 to TRBJ1-1; 7 nucleotides match TRBD1. J gave up 1 base and V 6 bases, and 8 bases lay outside the gene matches. From germline, CDR1 is SQVTM and CDR2 ANQGSEA. The CDR3 length is 14 residues. CDR3 nucleotide sequence: TGCAGCGTGACCCGGACAGGTAGGAACACTGAAGCTTTCTTT. Residues: CSVTRTGRNTEAFF.

V usage is TRBV11-2 and J usage is TRBJ2-7; D unresolved. CDR3 length equals 14 residues. V shed 5 bases and J shed 0 bases, with 11 bases lying between them. From germline, CDR1 is SGHAT and CDR2 FQNNGV. This CDR3 reads CASSPWQSSYEQYF. The CDR3 DNA reads TGTGCCAGCAGCCCGTGGCAGAGCTCCTACGAGCAGTACTTC.

This clone was detected only once. CDR3 loop: CASSRGQGSYNEQFF. The CDR3 DNA follows: TGTGCCAGCAGCCGAGGACAGGGTTCGTACAATGAGCAGTTCTTC. V is TRBV4-2 and J is TRBJ2-1; 8 bases match TRBD1. V was pared by 4 bases and J by 4 bases, with 6 bases of the junction left unmatched. CDR1 is LGHNA and CDR2 is YNFKEQ in the germline V gene. The CDR3 runs 15 residues.

The chain has TRBV5-5 and TRBJ2-1, with a possible D match to TRBD1 (6 bases). This CDR3 contains 16 residues. Germline V CDR1 and CDR2: SGHKS, YYEKEE (reference sequence). Trimming removed 2 bases from V and 0 bases from J, with 12 bases in between. The CDR3: CASSFRQANSYNEQFF. DNA of the CDR3: TGTGCCAGCAGCTTCCGACAGGCCAACTCCTACAATGAGCAGTTCTTC.

This clone has only one observation. The J gene is TRBJ2-3, the V gene TRBV6-6, with D possibly being TRBD2 (6 bases). Germline values: CDR1 MNHNY, CDR2 SVGAGI (reference sequence). V lost 6 bases and J lost 6, with 19 bases in between. The CDR3 is 15 amino acids. In DNA form, the CDR3 reads TGTGCCAGCAGGGAGGAAGGGACTGGGAAGGATACGCAGTATTTT. It specifies CASREEGTGKDTQYF.

The rearrangement links TRBV29-1 to TRBJ1-1; TRBD1 agrees at 8 bases. In germline, CDR1 is SQVTM, CDR2 ANQGSEA. The CDR3 totals 17 residues. The V gene end was trimmed by 5 bases and the J gene end by 10 bases; junction bases not matched to a gene: 24. This CDR3 reads CSVSDQGAMEAGRGAFF. CDR3 in DNA: TGCAGCGTTTCAGACCAGGGGGCGATGGAGGCCGGCCGGGGAGCTTTCTTT.

The rearrangement links TRBV14 to TRBJ1-4; no reliable D call. The CDR3 loop spans 14 amino acids. The V and J ends lost 3 bases and 0 bases respectively, with 5 bases between them. The germline V gene has CDR1 SGHDN and CDR2 FVKESK. CDR3: CASSQAATNEKLFF. As DNA, the CDR3 is TGTGCCAGCAGCCAGGCGGCAACTAATGAAAAACTGTTTTTT. Drawing the rest from reference TRBV14 and TRBJ1-4, the complete variable domain is EAGVTQFPSHSVIEKGQTVTLRCDPISGHDNLYWYRRVMGKEIKFLLHFVKESKQDESGMPNNRFLAERTGGTYSTLKVQPAELEDSGVYFCASSQAATNEKLFFGSGTQLSVL.

This clone was counted once. The V and J genes are TRBV30 and TRBJ2-5; 7 positions agree with TRBD2. This CDR3 is built from 11 residues. Germline V gene sequence: CDR1 GTSNPN, CDR2 SVGIG (reference sequence). V was pared by 3 bases and J by 11 bases, with 6 bases of the junction left unmatched. CDR3 DNA: TGTGCCTGGAGGATGGGGGGAGGGCAGTACTTC. This sequence encodes CAWRMGGGQYF.

The genes are TRBV5-1 and TRBJ1-5; tentatively, D is TRBD1 (6 bases). Trimming cost V 5 bases and J 0 bases, with 12 bases left between them. The CDR3 loop spans 15 amino acids. Germline CDR1 reads SGHRS; CDR2 reads YFSETQ. The CDR3 spells CASSVTGHSNQPQHF. The CDR3, as DNA: TGCGCCAGCAGTGTGACAGGTCATAGCAATCAGCCCCAGCATTTT.

This clone is medium-sized within its sample. At one boundary the junction diverges from the germline segment, which might be a read error. This chain links TRBV7-7 with TRBJ1-3; unclear D gene. This CDR3 region has 15 residues. Germline V gene lookup returns CDR1 SSHAT and CDR2 FNYEAQ (reference sequence). CDR3 bases: TGTGCTAGCAGCTTAGAACAGCTCTCTGGAAACACCATATATTTT. Its translation: CASSLEQLSGNTIYF.

This sequence joins TRBV18 and TRBJ2-7, with D uncertain. V lost 2 bases and J 3 bases, leaving 8 bases between the germline ends. Germline CDR1 KGHSH, CDR2 LQKENI. The CDR3 sequence is 13 residues long. The CDR3 DNA sequence: TGTGCCAGCTCACCAGGTCGGAGCTACGAGCAGTACTTC. The encoded protein is CASSPGRSYEQYF.

The chain employs TRBV7-8 and TRBJ2-3; 9 nucleotides align to TRBD1. Germline V gene data show CDR1 as SGHVS and CDR2 as FQNEAQ. J was trimmed by 3 bases and V by 5 bases; bases with no gene match: 12. The CDR3 has 17 amino acids. Here the CDR3 reads CASSPSAGQGITDTQYF. CDR3 nucleotides: TGTGCCAGCAGCCCGTCCGCGGGACAGGGCATAACAGATACGCAGTATTTT.

CDR3 in DNA: TGTGCCAGCAGCTTGGGGTTGGAGGAAAAACTGTTTTTT. It codes for CASSLGLEEKLFF. This rearrangement joins TRBV6-1 to TRBJ1-4; D ambiguous. Trimming took 6 bases from V and 8 from J, leaving 13 bases between them. The germline V gene encodes CDR1 MNHNS and CDR2 SASEGT. The CDR3 runs 13 residues.

DNA of the CDR3: TGTGCCAGCAGCTTAGCCATCTCCCGCTACAATGAGCAGTTCTTC. Its translation is CASSLAISRYNEQFF. V is TRBV11-2 and J is TRBJ2-1; D is undetermined. V was shortened by 1 base and J by 3 bases, with 10 bases between the two germline ends. CDR1 is SGHAT, CDR2 FQNNGV, per germline. The CDR3 runs to 15 residues. Full variable domain (outside the CDR3, taken from reference TRBV11-2 and TRBJ2-1): EAGVAQSPRYKIIEKRQSVAFWCNPISGHATLYWYQQILGQGPKLLIQFQNNGVVDDSQLPKDRFSAERLKGVDSTLKIQPAKLEDSAVYLCASSLAISRYNEQFFGPGTRLTVL.

The rearrangement uses TRBV5-3 and TRBJ1-5, with TRBD1 as a possible D gene (5 bases). TRBV5-3 is identified as an open reading frame with a role that is uncertain. With 3 bases removed from V and 0 bases from J, the gap between germline ends came to 10 bases. The CDR3 covers 15 residues. CDR3 bases: TGTGCCAGAAGCTGGGGACGGCTTAGCAATCAGCCCCAGCATTTT. Protein: CARSWGRLSNQPQHF.

The chain combines TRBV5-6 with TRBJ1-6, with 8 bases that match TRBD1. CDR3 length equals 14 residues. Per germline, CDR1 SGHDT and CDR2 YYEEEE. Unmatched junction bases numbered 1, after V lost 1 base and J lost 7 bases. The CDR3, as DNA: TGTGCCAGCAGCTTGCGGACAGGGAATTCACCCCTCCACTTT. Translating gives CASSLRTGNSPLHF.

This sequence joins TRBV19 and TRBJ2-1; maybe TRBD2 (6 bases). The V end was cut by 0 bases, the J end by 2 bases, with 11 bases between. Looked up from germline, CDR1 is LNHDA and CDR2 is SQIVND (reference sequence). The CDR3 loop spans 16 amino acids. The CDR3 protein is CASSIDPSAPYNEQFF. CDR3 DNA sequence: TGTGCCAGTAGTATAGATCCTAGCGCCCCCTACAATGAGCAGTTCTTC.

The V and J genes are TRBV5-1 and TRBJ2-3; tentatively, D is TRBD1 (5 bases). Deletions cut 0 bases from V and 6 bases from J, with 5 bases between. CDR1 is SGHRS, CDR2 YFSETQ, per germline. CDR3 length equals 12 residues. CDR3 DNA: TGCGCCAGCAGCTTGGACAGGGATACGCAGTATTTT. Its translation is CASSLDRDTQYF.

The V and J genes are TRBV9 and TRBJ2-2; D not resolved. CDR3 size: 12 residues. Per germline, CDR1 SGDLS and CDR2 YYNGEE. V shed 0 bases and J shed 5 bases, with 2 bases lying between them. The CDR3 DNA is TGTGCCAGCAGCGTAGGTACCGGGGAGCTGTTTTTT. Its protein is CASSVGTGELFF.